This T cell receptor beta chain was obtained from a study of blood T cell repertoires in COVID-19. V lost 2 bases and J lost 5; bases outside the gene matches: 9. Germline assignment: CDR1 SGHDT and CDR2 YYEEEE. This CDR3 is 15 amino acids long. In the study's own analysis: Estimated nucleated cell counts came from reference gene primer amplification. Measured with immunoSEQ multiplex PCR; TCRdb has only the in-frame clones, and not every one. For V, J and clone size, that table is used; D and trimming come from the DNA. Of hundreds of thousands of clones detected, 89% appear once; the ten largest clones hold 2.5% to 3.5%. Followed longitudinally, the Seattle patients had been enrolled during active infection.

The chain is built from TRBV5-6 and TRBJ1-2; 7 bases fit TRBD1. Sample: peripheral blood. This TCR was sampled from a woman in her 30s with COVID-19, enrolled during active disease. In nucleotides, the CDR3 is TGTGCCAGCAGCTTAAAGTTGGCAGGGGGGTATGGCTACACCTTC. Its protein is CASSLKLAGGYGYTF.